The source of this TCR beta chain is a study of T cells in Graves' hyperthyroidism and ophthalmopathy. Criteria for exclusion of patients were uncontrolled infection, other autoimmune disease, pregnancy or lactation. Study observations and caveats: Prediction of ophthalmopathy progression came a median around 7.1 months pre-onset.

The source material, RNA transcripts, was used to amplify TCR beta CDR3 regions. The HTBI primer set drove a first-round RT-PCR of the TCR CDR3. Each CDR3 protein gets one entry after TCRdb re-called the multiplex PCR reads with MiXCR. In the table there are about 640,000 distinct CDR3 sequences, about 15% of which are singletons. Worth noting for this clonotype: The antigen remains unidentified.

This CDR3 region has 15 residues. The J segment lost 7 bases and the V segment lost 7 bases, leaving 6 bases of the junction unmatched. Germline CDR1 is MNHEY and CDR2 is SVGEGT. Sequencing was done on a sample of blood. The sequence was obtained from a woman between 50 and 59 years old with Graves' ophthalmopathy. The genes are TRBV6-2 or TRBV6-3 and TRBJ2-2; 13 nucleotides agree with TRBD2. Here the CDR3 reads CASIRLAGGFGELFF. The CDR3, as DNA: TGTGCCAGCATTCGACTAGCGGGAGGATTCGGGGAGCTGTTTTTT.